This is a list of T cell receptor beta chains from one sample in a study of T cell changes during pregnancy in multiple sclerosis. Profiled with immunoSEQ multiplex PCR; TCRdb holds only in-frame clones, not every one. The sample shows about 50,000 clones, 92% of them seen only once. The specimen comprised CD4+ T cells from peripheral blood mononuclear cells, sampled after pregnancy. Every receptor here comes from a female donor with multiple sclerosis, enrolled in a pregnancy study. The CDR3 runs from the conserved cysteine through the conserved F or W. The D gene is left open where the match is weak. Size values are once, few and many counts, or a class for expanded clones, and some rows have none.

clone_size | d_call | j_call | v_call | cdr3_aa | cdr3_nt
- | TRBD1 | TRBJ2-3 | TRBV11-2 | CASSSTGTGVGDTQYF | TGTGCCAGCAGCAGTACCGGGACAGGGGTAGGCGATACGCAGTATTTT
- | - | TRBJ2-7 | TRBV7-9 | CASSLVDSAVNF | TGTGCCAGCAGCTTAGTTGACAGTGCTGTAAACTTC
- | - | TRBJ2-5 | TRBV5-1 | CASSQYGPGETQYF | TGCGCCAGCAGCCAGTACGGCCCCGGGGAGACCCAGTACTTC
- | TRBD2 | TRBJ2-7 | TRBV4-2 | CASSQETAGGGYEQYF | TGTGCCAGCAGCCAAGAAACAGCGGGAGGAGGGTACGAGCAGTACTTC
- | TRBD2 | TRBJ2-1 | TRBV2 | CASSEMGGTGNEQFF | TGTGCCAGCAGTGAAATGGGGGGGACGGGGAATGAGCAGTTCTTC
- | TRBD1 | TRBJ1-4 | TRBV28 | CASSPGAGTANEKLFF | TGTGCCAGCAGCCCCGGGGCCGGGACAGCTAATGAAAAACTGTTTTTT
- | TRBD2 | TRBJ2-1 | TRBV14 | CASSRRLAGLSEQFF | TGTGCCAGCAGCCGCAGACTAGCGGGATTAAGTGAGCAGTTCTTC
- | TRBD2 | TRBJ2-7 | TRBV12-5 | CASGYKLAGAYEQYF | TGTGCTAGTGGTTACAAACTAGCGGGAGCTTACGAGCAGTACTTC
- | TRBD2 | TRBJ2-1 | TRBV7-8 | CASSLEVAGGQWEQFF | TGTGCCAGCAGCTTAGAAGTAGCGGGAGGCCAGTGGGAGCAGTTCTTC
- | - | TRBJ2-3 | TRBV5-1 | CASRGGAMTSTDTQYF | TGCGCCAGCAGGGGGGGGGCAATGACCAGCACAGATACGCAGTATTTT
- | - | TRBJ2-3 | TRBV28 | CASSLPVGTTDTQYF | TGTGCCAGCAGTTTACCGGTCGGTACCACAGATACGCAGTATTTT
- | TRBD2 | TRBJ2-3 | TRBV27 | CASSLRLAGVTLGTDTQYF | TGTGCCAGCAGTTTGAGGCTAGCGGGAGTCACGCTGGGCACAGATACGCAGTATTTT
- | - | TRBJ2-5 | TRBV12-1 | CASSFRVLWRQETQYF | TGTGCCAGCAGCTTTCGAGTCCTGTGGCGGCAAGAGACCCAGTACTTC
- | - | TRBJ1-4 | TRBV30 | CAWTRPGPPNEKLFF | TGTGCCTGGACTCGGCCAGGGCCGCCTAATGAAAAACTGTTTTTT
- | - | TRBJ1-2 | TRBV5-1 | CASSLLAGRPSGYTF | TGCGCCAGCAGCTTGTTGGCAGGGAGGCCTAGTGGCTACACCTTC
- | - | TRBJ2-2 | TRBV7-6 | CASSLASTNTGELFF | TGTGCCAGCAGCTTGGCATCCACGAACACCGGGGAGCTGTTTTTT
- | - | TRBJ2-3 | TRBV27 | CASSSPGRGPMGDTQYF | TGTGCCAGCAGTTCCCCGGGAAGAGGTCCTATGGGGGATACGCAGTATTTT
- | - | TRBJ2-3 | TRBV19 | CASSIAGGSSTDTQYF | TGTGCCAGTAGTATAGCTGGCGGATCTAGCACAGATACGCAGTATTTT
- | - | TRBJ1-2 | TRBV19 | CASREGVGYGYTF | TGTGCCAGCCGGGAGGGCGTGGGATATGGCTACACCTTC
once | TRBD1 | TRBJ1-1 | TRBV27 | CATKTRQGAVNTEAFF | TGTGCCACCAAGACTAGACAGGGGGCAGTTAACACTGAAGCTTTCTTT
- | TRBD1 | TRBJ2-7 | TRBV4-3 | CASSRQQGAHEQYF | TGCGCCAGCAGCCGACAACAGGGGGCCCACGAGCAGTACTTC
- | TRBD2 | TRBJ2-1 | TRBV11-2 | CASSPIRRTSGKVEQFF | TGTGCCAGCAGCCCCATTCGTAGGACTAGCGGGAAAGTTGAGCAGTTCTTC
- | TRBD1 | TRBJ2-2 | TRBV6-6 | CASSPLGQVSRGELFF | TGTGCCAGCAGTCCTCTAGGACAGGTTTCCCGCGGGGAGCTGTTTTTT
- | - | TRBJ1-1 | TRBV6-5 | CASSDWGENTEAFF | TGTGCCAGCAGTGATTGGGGGGAGAACACTGAAGCTTTCTTT
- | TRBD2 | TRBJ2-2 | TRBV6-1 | CASSREGDTGELFF | TGTGCCAGCAGTCGGGAGGGGGACACCGGGGAGCTGTTTTTT
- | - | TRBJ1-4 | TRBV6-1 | CARPGATTNEKLFF | TGTGCCAGACCTGGGGCAACAACTAATGAAAAACTGTTTTTT
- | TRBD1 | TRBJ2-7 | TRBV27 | CASSLIDGQAYEQYF | TGTGCCAGCAGTTTAATCGATGGACAGGCCTACGAGCAGTACTTC
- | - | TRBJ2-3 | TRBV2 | CASGAGYTDTQYF | TGTGCCAGCGGGGCCGGGTACACAGATACGCAGTATTTT
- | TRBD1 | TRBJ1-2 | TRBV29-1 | CSVGPGGGQGDSGYTF | TGCAGCGTTGGACCGGGGGGGGGACAGGGGGATAGTGGCTACACCTTC
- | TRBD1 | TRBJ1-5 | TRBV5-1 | CASSFNGDSNQPQHF | TGCGCCAGCAGCTTTAATGGGGACAGTAATCAGCCCCAGCATTTT
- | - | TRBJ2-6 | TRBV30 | CAWSGAYGANVLTF | TGTGCCTGGTCAGGGGCTTATGGGGCCAACGTCCTGACTTTC
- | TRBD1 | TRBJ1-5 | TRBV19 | CASSMTGVGGNQPQHF | TGTGCCAGTAGTATGACAGGGGTGGGGGGCAATCAGCCCCAGCATTTT
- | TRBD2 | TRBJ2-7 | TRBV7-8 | CASSPRALAGNNYEQYF | TGTGCCAGCAGCCCGCGGGCGCTAGCGGGAAATAACTACGAGCAGTACTTC
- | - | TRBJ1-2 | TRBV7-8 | CASSLGLMTGEHGYTF | TGTGCCAGCAGCTTAGGCCTTATGACAGGTGAACATGGCTACACCTTC
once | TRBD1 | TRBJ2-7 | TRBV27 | CASSSGRTGGHEQYF | TGTGCCAGCAGTTCGGGTCGGACAGGGGGCCACGAGCAGTACTTC
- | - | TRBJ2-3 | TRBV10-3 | CATQTGSLTGDTQYF | TGTGCCACCCAGACTGGATCGCTAACGGGGGATACGCAGTATTTT